This TCR beta chain was identified in a study of CD8 T cells in seronegative destructive rheumatoid arthritis (dated by TCRdb to the early 2020s). Notes on the research overall: At the time of sampling, seven of the eight CND-RA patients were on biological drugs. Peripheral CD8+ TCRbeta repertoires of CCP-negative destructive rheumatoid arthritis (CND-RA) patients were compared with newly diagnosed seropositive RA, seronegative RA and healthy controls. Comparison cohorts of seropositive RA, seronegative RA and healthy controls came from an earlier published TCRbeta dataset rather than new sequencing. Overall study results and their limits: Because diagnostic samples were lacking, the TCR repertoire differences may partly reflect years of poor disease control rather than having been present at onset. A distinct set of enriched public clonotypes appeared to be present in CND-RA patients, and the authors interpreted this finding as support for a separate disease subset. More CMV-reactive and fewer influenza A-reactive CD8+ TCRbeta sequences were observed in CND-RA repertoires than in controls and other RA subtypes. The small size of the CND-RA cohort was acknowledged as a limitation of the study. With age adjusted for, CD8+ TCRbeta repertoires in CND-RA patients appeared less diverse and more clonal than repertoires in other RA subtypes. Across the 100,000 to 150,000 clonotypes tested, no public clonotype enrichment remained significant after Benjamini-Hochberg correction.

A negative result on the clinical CCP2 antibody test was shown by CND-RA patients, and progression of joint destruction was observed despite active therapy. Every CND-RA patient showed typical joint destruction in the wrists and ankles and had failed conventional anti-rheumatic therapy. Sampling of CND-RA patients was performed not at diagnosis but after long disease histories, which spanned decades in several cases. Roughly 50 millilitres of EDTA-anticoagulated peripheral blood were collected from each patient. Ficoll-Paque PLUS density gradient separation was used to isolate peripheral blood mononuclear cells. CD8+ cells were isolated from fresh or cryopreserved PBMCs by AutoMACS magnetic bead positive selection, with purity checked by flow cytometry. Nucleospin Tissue or Tissue XS kits were used to extract genomic DNA, which was then quantified on a Qubit 2.0 fluorometer. CDR1 SGHKS and CDR2 YYEKEE are derived from the germline V gene (reference sequence). Trimming accounts for 0 bases at V and 6 bases at J, while the number of junction bases matched to no gene is 13. Including the terminal cysteine and phenylalanine, the CDR3 comprises 18 residues. The entry retains the CDR3 DNA only, 54 bases that are in frame from base 1.

TCRbeta sequencing used genomic DNA from CD8+ cells, following the manufacturer's instructions. A genomics technology centre in Finland performed the TCRbeta sequencing with the immunoSEQ assay. The authors' pipeline ran thus. Clonotype tables produced by the immunoSEQ preprocessing pipeline were converted into VDJtools format, and non-productive clonotypes were filtered out. Any sample with fewer than 10,000 reads was excluded, the remaining samples were subsampled to 10,000 reads, and most of the eight CND-RA samples made it through. Using the VDJtools CalcDiversityStats function on data subsampled to 10,000 reads, the Shannon-Wiener, Simpson and clonality indices were calculated. To infer antigen specificity, non-singleton TCRbeta clonotypes were hard-matched against VDJdb, with no mismatches permitted. Clusters with potentially shared antigen targets were formed by grouping CDR3 sequences that differed by one amino acid (Hamming distance 1). Group enrichment of public clonotypes was tested with one-sided Fisher's exact tests after groups were resampled to six samples, with the procedure repeated ten times. Here the immuneACCESS table is served through TCRdb, limited to in-frame sequences with V and J called. Missing clones are a known gap in these copies; in checked studies unresolved V genes cover under half, and the rest lacks a known reason. The V and J calls and clone size come from that table; D and trimming were worked out from the DNA. Across this sample there are roughly 4,100 clones, with just over 70% seen only once. Under 40% of the sample rests with the top ten.

A note on this clone: The antigen it recognizes is unknown. Base-call qualities are not available, and no considerably larger clone is one nucleotide away.

The chain is assembled from TRBV5-5 and TRBJ2-7; a stretch of 12 junction bases matches TRBD1. The material sequenced was CD8+ T cells from blood. The sequence was collected from a woman aged 45 to 70 with seronegative destructive rheumatoid arthritis. The CDR3 in this case is CASSLVYSGTGGFLEQYF. Read as DNA, the sequence is TGTGCCAGCAGCTTGGTATACTCCGGGACAGGGGGCTTTCTCGAGCAGTACTTC.